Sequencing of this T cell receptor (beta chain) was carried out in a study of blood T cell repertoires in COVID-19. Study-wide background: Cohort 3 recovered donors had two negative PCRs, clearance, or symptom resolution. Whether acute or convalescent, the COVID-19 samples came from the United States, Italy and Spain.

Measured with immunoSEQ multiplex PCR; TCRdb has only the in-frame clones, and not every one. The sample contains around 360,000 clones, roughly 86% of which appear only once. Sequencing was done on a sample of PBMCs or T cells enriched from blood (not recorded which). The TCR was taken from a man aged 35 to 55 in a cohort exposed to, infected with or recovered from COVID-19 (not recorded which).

For the CDR3, the DNA is TGTGCCAGTAGTATAGGACAGGGTAAGACCCAGTACTTC. Residues: CASSIGQGKTQYF. This chain uses TRBV19 with TRBJ2-5, with 7 nucleotides matching TRBD1. Germline trimming cut 1 base from V and 6 bases from J; bases unmatched to any gene: 2. The CDR3 sequence is 13 residues long. Germline V CDR1 and CDR2: LNHDA, SQIVND (reference sequence). Variable domain in full (rest from reference TRBV19 and TRBJ2-5): DGGITQSPKYLFRKEGQNVTLSCEQNLNHDAMYWYRQDPGQGLRLIYYSQIVNDFQKGDIAEGYSVSREKKESFPLTVTSAQKNPTAFYLCASSIGQGKTQYFGPGTRLLVL.